The next 23 T cell receptor beta chains were all read from a single sample in a study of blood T cell repertoires in COVID-19. Profiling relied on immunoSEQ multiplex PCR, and the TCRdb table lists in-frame clones only, not all of them. Of 200,000 to 250,000 clones detected, about 87% appear once; the ten largest clones hold approximately 0.9%. What was sequenced was PBMCs or T cells enriched from blood (not recorded which). Receptor source: a man aged 45-65 years who had been exposed to COVID-19.

This chain links TRBV6-5 with TRBJ2-7; D is unclear. Trimming took 6 bases from V and 3 from J, leaving 12 bases between them. The CDR3 is made up of 13 amino acids. Germline V gives CDR1 MNHEY, CDR2 SVGAGI. The CDR3 loop is CASSVRDHYEQYF. As DNA, the CDR3 is TGTGCCAGCAGCGTCCGAGATCACTACGAGCAGTACTTC.

This chain joins TRBV10-3 and TRBJ1-5; a weak D match, TRBD1 (6 bases). CDR3 size: 14 residues. V lost 4 bases, J lost 4 bases, and 11 bases lay in between. Germline CDR1 reads ENHRY; CDR2 reads SYGVKD. CDR3 sequence: CAISAAGVNQPQHF. CDR3 DNA sequence: TGTGCCATCAGTGCTGCAGGGGTTAATCAGCCCCAGCATTTT.

The rearrangement uses TRBV2 and TRBJ2-2; D perhaps matches TRBD1 (6 bases). Trimming pared 3 bases from V and 1 base from J, leaving 12 bases between. Germline V lookup: CDR1 SNHLY, CDR2 FYNNEI. The CDR3 runs 16 residues. The CDR3: CASSDLGAENTGELFF. In DNA form, the CDR3 reads TGTGCCAGCAGTGATTTGGGGGCCGAGAACACCGGGGAGCTGTTTTTT.

V gene TRBV7-9 combines with J gene TRBJ2-7; D remains unclear. This CDR3 spans 16 amino acids. Germline V gene lookup returns CDR1 SEHNR and CDR2 FQNEAQ (reference sequence). With 1 base removed from V and 0 bases from J, the gap between germline ends came to 13 bases. The DNA for the CDR3 is TGTGCCAGCAGCTTAGGTGACCTGAGGAGCTCCTACGAGCAGTACTTC. Translation gives CASSLGDLRSSYEQYF.

The chain has TRBV5-5 and TRBJ1-5; tentatively, D is TRBD1 (6 bases). Germline V gives CDR1 SGHKS, CDR2 YYEKEE (reference sequence). The CDR3 loop spans 15 amino acids. Trimming left V 0 bases short and J 2 bases short, with 9 bases between. This CDR3 reads CASSLAGDGNQPQHF. As DNA, the CDR3 is TGTGCCAGCAGCTTGGCAGGGGATGGCAATCAGCCCCAGCATTTT.

The V call is TRBV28, the J call TRBJ2-7; 11 bases match TRBD1. V was clipped by 4 bases and J by 3 bases; unmatched bases: 5. Germline V gene sequence: CDR1 MDHEN, CDR2 SYDVKM. This CDR3 is built from 15 residues. CDR3 in DNA: TGTGCCAGCAGTTCCTCCGGGACAGGGGGCTACGAGCAGTACGTC. Translated: CASSSSGTGGYEQYV.

The chain links TRBV13 to TRBJ1-2, with D maybe TRBD1 (6 bases). The CDR3 loop spans 15 amino acids. Germline CDR1 reads PRHDT; CDR2 reads FYEKMQ (reference sequence). V was pared by 5 bases and J by 5 bases, with 18 bases between. CDR3 sequence (DNA): TGTGCCAGCAGCCAGAAGGTTCAGGGGTCTTATGGCTACACCTTC. As protein: CASSQKVQGSYGYTF.

This chain links TRBV5-5 with TRBJ1-2; D may be TRBD1 (5 bases). V dropped 6 bases and J dropped 4 bases, with 28 bases sitting between them. Germline assignment: CDR1 SGHKS and CDR2 YYEKEE (reference sequence). The CDR3 runs 18 residues. CDR3 nucleotide sequence: TGTGCCAGCACCCACCGAGGAGGGGCGACGTCATCGGGCTATGGCTACACCTTC. Amino acids: CASTHRGGATSSGYGYTF.

This chain uses TRBV9 with TRBJ1-2; 11 bases match TRBD1. The ends lost 4 bases at V and 6 bases at J; junction bases unmatched: 11. CDR1 and CDR2 from the germline V gene are SGDLS and YYNGEE. This CDR3 is 16 amino acids long. The DNA of the CDR3 is TGTGCCAGCAGCACCCGTGGGACAGGGGGGGAAAATGGCTACACCTTC. It translates to CASSTRGTGGENGYTF. The complete variable domain, with remaining parts taken from reference TRBV9 and TRBJ1-2, reads DSGVTQTPKHLITATGQRVTLRCSPRSGDLSVYWYQQSLDQGLQFLIQYYNGEERAKGNILERFSAQQFPDLHSELNLSSLELGDSALYFCASSTRGTGGENGYTFGSGTRLTVV.

The V call is TRBV6-5, the J call TRBJ2-1; maybe TRBD1 (5 bases). Trimming removed 6 bases from V and 7 bases from J, with 13 bases in between. The CDR3 has 13 residues. Germline V CDR1 and CDR2: MNHEY, SVGAGI. The DNA for the CDR3 is TGTGCCAGCAGCCCCCCTAAGGGGAATGAGCAGTTCTTC. Protein product: CASSPPKGNEQFF.

The chain carries TRBV30 and TRBJ1-5; no reliable D call. Looked up from germline, CDR1 is GTSNPN and CDR2 is SVGIG (reference sequence). With 0 bases removed from V and 3 bases from J, the gap between germline ends came to 9 bases. The CDR3 consists of 14 residues. CDR3 DNA: TGTGCCTGGAGTGTACTAACGGCCAATCAGCCCCAGCATTTT. It encodes CAWSVLTANQPQHF.

The CDR3 coding sequence is TGTGCCAGCAGCTTAGGGACAGGCGACACTGAAGCTTTCTTT. Its translation: CASSLGTGDTEAFF. The chain is built from TRBV11-2 and TRBJ1-1, with 7 bases identical to TRBD1. The CDR3 is 14 amino acids. From germline, CDR1 is SGHAT and CDR2 FQNNGV. The J segment lost 3 bases and the V segment lost 1 base, leaving 2 bases of the junction unmatched.

The V and J genes are TRBV5-1 and TRBJ2-2, with 8 bases lining up with TRBD1. V lost 1 base to trimming and J lost 0 bases; unmatched junction nucleotides: 5. Germline V gives CDR1 SGHRS, CDR2 YFSETQ. This CDR3 is built from 17 residues. The CDR3 protein is CASSLIGQGANTGELFF. In DNA form, the CDR3 reads TGCGCCAGCAGCTTGATTGGACAGGGCGCGAACACCGGGGAGCTGTTTTTT. Together with reference TRBV5-1 and TRBJ2-2, the CDR3 gives the full variable domain: KAGVTQTPRYLIKTRGQQVTLSCSPISGHRSVSWYQQTPGQGLQFLFEYFSETQRNKGNFPGRFSGRQFSNSRSEMNVSTLELGDSALYLCASSLIGQGANTGELFFGEGSRLTVL.

This chain joins TRBV10-2 and TRBJ2-2; a weak D match, TRBD2 (5 bases). The germline V gene encodes CDR1 WSHSY and CDR2 SAAADI. Between the trimmed V and J ends, which lost 6 bases and 7 bases, there was a span of 12 bases. The CDR3 runs 13 residues. CDR3 residues: CASRDPRGGELFF. CDR3 coding DNA: TGCGCCAGCAGGGACCCCCGGGGCGGGGAGCTGTTTTTT.

This rearrangement joins TRBV28 to TRBJ1-5; the D gene is possibly TRBD1 (6 bases). The germline V and J ends were trimmed by 1 base and 6 bases, with 16 bases remaining between them. CDR1 is MDHEN and CDR2 is SYDVKM in the germline V gene. This CDR3 has 16 residues. The CDR3: CASSLFWGPRVQPQHF. The CDR3 coding sequence is TGTGCCAGCAGTTTATTCTGGGGGCCCAGGGTTCAGCCCCAGCATTTT.

The chain uses TRBV10-3 and TRBJ2-2, with TRBD2 matching 8 bases. The germline CDR1 and CDR2 sequences are ENHRY and SYGVKD. CDR3 length: 14 residues. The V segment lost 8 bases and the J segment 6 bases; nucleotides outside the gene matches: 8. This CDR3 is CAIRYGGAAGELFF. CDR3 nucleotide sequence: TGTGCCATCCGTTACGGGGGGGCAGCCGGGGAGCTGTTTTTT.

This chain links TRBV5-6 with TRBJ1-2; a weak D match, TRBD1 (6 bases). The ends were cut back, 0 bases at V and 1 base at J, with 13 bases in the middle. The CDR3 loop spans 16 amino acids. Germline assignment: CDR1 SGHDT and CDR2 YYEEEE. The CDR3 coding sequence is TGTGCCAGCAGCTTGGCCCCGGACAGAGGTAACTATGGCTACACCTTC. Its protein is CASSLAPDRGNYGYTF.

This clone came up once. J is TRBJ2-1 and V is TRBV6-5, with a tentative D call TRBD2 (5 bases). The germline CDR1 and CDR2 sequences are MNHEY and SVGAGI. Trimming cost V 11 bases and J 5 bases, with 19 bases left between them. The CDR3 has 14 residues. The CDR3, as DNA: TGTGCCGCCGATAGAGAAGGGAGTAACAATGAGCAGTTCTTC. Translated: CAADREGSNNEQFF.

The V call is TRBV6-5, the J call TRBJ1-1; D gene unclear. V was pared by 2 bases and J by 4 bases, with 8 bases between. The CDR3 is 13 amino acids. Germline values: CDR1 MNHEY, CDR2 SVGAGI. The CDR3 loop reads CASSYGQFTEAFF. The DNA for the CDR3 is TGTGCCAGCAGTTACGGGCAGTTCACTGAAGCTTTCTTT.

The chain is built from TRBV21-1 and TRBJ2-7; TRBD2, the table's D call, lacks a check against the DNA. TRBV21-1 is marked as a pseudogene. This CDR3 has 17 amino acids. CDR3 bases: TGTGCCAGCAGCAAAATAGGGGCTGGGAGGGGCGACTACGAGCAGTACGTC. Translation: CASSKIGAGRGDYEQYV.

This clone came up once. The V call is TRBV3-1 (or the pseudogene TRBV3-2), the J call TRBJ2-1, with 11 positions matching TRBD2. From germline, CDR1 is LGHDT and CDR2 YNNKEL (reference sequence). The V segment lost 3 bases and the J segment 7 bases; nucleotides outside the gene matches: 5. The CDR3 sequence is 15 residues long. The chain's CDR3 is CASSQVAGGSNEQFF. For the CDR3, the DNA is TGTGCCAGCAGCCAGGTAGCGGGAGGGTCGAATGAGCAGTTCTTC.

This clone was observed once. The genes are TRBV29-1 and TRBJ1-5; the D gene is possibly TRBD1 (6 bases). Germline CDR1 and CDR2: SQVTM and ANQGSEA. CDR3 length: 14 residues. The germline V and J ends were trimmed by 0 bases and 5 bases, with 11 bases remaining between them. The CDR3 coding sequence is TGCAGCGTTGAAGAAGGGGGATTAGATCAGCCCCAGCATTTT. It specifies CSVEEGGLDQPQHF.

V gene TRBV12-5 combines with J gene TRBJ2-7; TRBD2 matches at 9 bases. V trimming: 0 bases; J trimming: 6 bases; junction bases outside the gene matches: 12. The germline V gene encodes CDR1 LGHNT and CDR2 FRNRAP. The CDR3 totals 17 residues. CDR3 DNA sequence: TGTGCTAGTGGTTTGGTAGGGGGGCCGGGACTAGCCGGCGAGCAGTACGTC. Translated, it gives CASGLVGGPGLAGEQYV.